This T cell receptor (beta chain) comes out of a study of blood T cell repertoires in COVID-19 (dated by TCRdb to between 2020 and 2021). General notes on the study: The collaborator samples originated in the United States, Italy and Spain and spanned the acute and convalescent phases of COVID-19. The repertoires were released in a freely available public database meant as a resource for research on the immune response to SARS-CoV-2. Samples came from the ongoing ImmuneRACE study (first 160 participants) plus 1,254 subjects from 6 global collaborators. The dataset comprised deeply sampled blood TCRbeta repertoires from subjects exposed to, actively infected with, or recovered from COVID-19. Where available, HLA class I and class II types were obtained from metadata supplied by the sample provider rather than from assay-based typing. Sample metadata almost always included a de-identified subject ID, COVID-19 status, age in years and sex. The prospective study material was composed of cDNA or gDNA derived from T cells, B-cell-depleted T cells, or PBMCs. Overall study outcomes, separate from this receptor: The amount of clinical and demographic metadata varied by source and participant and was provided uncurated.

The CDR3 runs 16 amino acids, cysteine and phenylalanine included. Left in the record is the CDR3 DNA by itself, 48 bases read in frame from the first base. Trimming removed 2 bases from V and 0 bases from J, leaving 8 bases between the germline ends. As encoded in the germline V gene, CDR1 is SGHTA while CDR2 is FQGTGA. TCRbeta CDR3 regions were amplified from genomic DNA by means of the immunoSEQ Assay, a bias-controlled multiplex PCR. For the original study's pipeline: Nucleated cell counts per sample were estimated from amplification of reference gene primers within the assay. To quantify the absolute abundance of each unique TCRbeta CDR3 rearrangement, sequence reads were collapsed and filtered. For each sample, productive Simpson clonality was calculated by taking the square root of Simpson's diversity index across productive rearrangements. The table was pulled from immuneACCESS by TCRdb, which kept in-frame rearrangements only. Such tables lose some clones; where checked, under half of the loss comes from unresolved V genes, and the rest has no known cause. The V and J calls and clone size come from that table; D and trimming were worked out from the DNA. Across this sample there are 250,000 to 400,000 clones, with about nine tenths seen only once. The ten biggest clones cover 1% of the sample.

Whole blood was collected in K2EDTA tubes by collaborating institutions according to the institutions' own protocols. Collaborator samples were shipped for TCRbeta analysis as frozen whole blood, isolated PBMCs, or DNA extracted from either sample type. As regards this clone: The antigen it recognizes is unknown. Base quality data are lacking; no much larger clone is found one base away.

The chain uses TRBV7-3 and TRBJ2-6; the D gene remains uncertain. This receptor was obtained from a man between 45 and 60 years old with active or convalescent COVID-19. Input material: peripheral blood. The encoded CDR3 is CASSLDRASGANVLTF. The DNA sequence is TGTGCCAGCAGCTTAGATAGAGCCTCTGGGGCCAACGTCCTGACTTTC. Reference TRBV7-3 and TRBJ2-6 genes cover what lies past the CDR3, so the full variable domain is GAGVSQTPSNKVTEKGKYVELRCDPISGHTALYWYRQSLGQGPEFLIYFQGTGAADDSGLPNDRFFAVRPEGSVSTLKIQRTERGDSAVYLCASSLDRASGANVLTFGAGSRLTVL.